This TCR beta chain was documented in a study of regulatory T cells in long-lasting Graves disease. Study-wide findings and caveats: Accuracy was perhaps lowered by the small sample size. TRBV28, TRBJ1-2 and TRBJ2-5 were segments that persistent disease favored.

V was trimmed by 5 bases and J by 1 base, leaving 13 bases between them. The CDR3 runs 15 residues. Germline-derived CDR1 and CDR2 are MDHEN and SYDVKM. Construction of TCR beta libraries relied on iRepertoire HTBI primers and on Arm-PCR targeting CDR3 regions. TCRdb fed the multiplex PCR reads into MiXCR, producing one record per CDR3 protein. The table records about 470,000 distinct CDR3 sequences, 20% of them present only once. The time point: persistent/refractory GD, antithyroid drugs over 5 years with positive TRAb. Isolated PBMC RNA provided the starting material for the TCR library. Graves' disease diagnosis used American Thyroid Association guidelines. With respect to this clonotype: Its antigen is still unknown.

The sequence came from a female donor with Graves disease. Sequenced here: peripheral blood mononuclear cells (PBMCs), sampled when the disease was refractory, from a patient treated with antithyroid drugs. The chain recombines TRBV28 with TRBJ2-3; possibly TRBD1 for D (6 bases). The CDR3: CASSPRTVRTDTQYF. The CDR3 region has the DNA TGTGCCAGCAGTCCCCGGACAGTGCGCACAGATACGCAGTATTTT.